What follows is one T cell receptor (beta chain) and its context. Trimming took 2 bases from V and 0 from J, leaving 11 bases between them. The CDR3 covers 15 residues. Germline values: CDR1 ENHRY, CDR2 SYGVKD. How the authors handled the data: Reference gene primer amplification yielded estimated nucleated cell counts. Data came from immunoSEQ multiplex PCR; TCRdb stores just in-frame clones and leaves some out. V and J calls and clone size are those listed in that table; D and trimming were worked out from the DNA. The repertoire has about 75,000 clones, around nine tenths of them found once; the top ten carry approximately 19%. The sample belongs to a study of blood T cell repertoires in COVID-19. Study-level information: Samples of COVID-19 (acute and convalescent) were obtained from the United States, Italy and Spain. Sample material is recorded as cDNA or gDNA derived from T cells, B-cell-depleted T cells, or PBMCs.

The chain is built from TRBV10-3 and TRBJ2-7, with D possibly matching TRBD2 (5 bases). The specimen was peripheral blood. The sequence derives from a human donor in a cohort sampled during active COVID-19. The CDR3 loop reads CAISEVAGASYEQYF. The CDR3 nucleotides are TGTGCCATCAGTGAGGTTGCGGGTGCCTCCTACGAGCAGTACTTC.